The rows below give T cell receptor beta chains drawn from one sample of a study of metastatic and nonmetastatic thyroid tumors. TCRdb ran MiXCR on the PCR reads. The table has about 40,000 clones, roughly 10% seen once; the top ten hold 20% to 25%. The sequenced sample was blood. Every receptor here comes from a female donor with papillary thyroid cancer or a benign thyroid nodule (not recorded which). Some clones in this sample may be carry-over from other donors' samples. Both conserved end residues are part of each CDR3. A D gene is named only where the DNA matches it firmly. Clone size is shown for a subset of rows, as once, few, many or a class of expanded clone.

J	length	D	size	V	DNA	CDR3
TRBJ2-1	14	.	many	TRBV11-3	TGTGCCAGCAGCTTAGCGGTGGGGGCCAATGAGCAGTTCTTC	CASSLAVGANEQFF
TRBJ1-2	18	.	many	TRBV9	TGTGCCAGCAGCGTAGATCTACGGACAGACCGTGGAGAGGTTGGCTACACCTTC	CASSVDLRTDRGEVGYTF
TRBJ1-2	13	.	many	TRBV18	TGTGCCAGCTCAACTACAGAGGGGGTTGGCTACACCTTC	CASSTTEGVGYTF
TRBJ2-7	13	TRBD2	many	TRBV6-2/TRBV6-3	TGTGCCAGCCGACTAGCACAGGCCTACGAGCAGTACTTC	CASRLAQAYEQYF
TRBJ2-7	15	.	many	TRBV2	TGTGCCAGCAGTGGGGAGGGACAGTATTCCTACGAGCAGTACTTC	CASSGEGQYSYEQYF
TRBJ2-2	13	.	.	TRBV7-9	TGTGCCAGCAGCCCCTCCGTAACCGGGGAGCCGTTTTTT	CASSPSVTGEPFF
TRBJ2-3	15	.	many	TRBV7-2	TGTGCCAGCAGCCCGGAGAGAAGTAGCACAGATACGCAGTATTTT	CASSPERSSTDTQYF
TRBJ2-5	13	.	.	TRBV9	TGTGTCAGCAGCAAGACCGCTCAAGAGACCCAGTACTTC	CVSSKTAQETQYF
TRBJ2-1	14	.	many	TRBV24-1	TGTGCCCCGTACCGGGCTTGGGGCTTCGTTGAGCAGTTCTTC	CAPYRAWGFVEQFF
TRBJ2-7	15	TRBD2	many	TRBV27	TGTGCCAGCAGTTTAACGCGGGGGGCCTTCTACGAGCAGTACTTC	CASSLTRGAFYEQYF